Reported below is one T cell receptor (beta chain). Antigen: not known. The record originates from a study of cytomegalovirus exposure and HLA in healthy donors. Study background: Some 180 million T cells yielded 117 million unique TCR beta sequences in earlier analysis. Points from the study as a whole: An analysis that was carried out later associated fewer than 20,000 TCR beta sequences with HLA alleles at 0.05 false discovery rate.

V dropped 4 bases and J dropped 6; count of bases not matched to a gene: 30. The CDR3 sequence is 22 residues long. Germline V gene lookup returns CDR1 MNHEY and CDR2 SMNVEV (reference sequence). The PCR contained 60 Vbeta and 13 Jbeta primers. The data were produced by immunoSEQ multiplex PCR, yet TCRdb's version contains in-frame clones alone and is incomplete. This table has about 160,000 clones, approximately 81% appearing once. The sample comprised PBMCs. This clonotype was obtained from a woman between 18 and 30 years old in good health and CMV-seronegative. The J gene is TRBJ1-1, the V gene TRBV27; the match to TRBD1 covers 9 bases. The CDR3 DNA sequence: TGTGCCAGCAGTTCTTCCGGGTCTCAGGTACACAGGGGGCGGTTGCAGCGCGCTGAAGCTTTCTTT. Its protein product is CASSSSGSQVHRGRLQRAEAFF.